The sequence of this T cell receptor (beta chain) was determined in a study of memory CD4+ T cells and cytomegalovirus serostatus. Overall study results and limits: About 40% of the roughly 160 known CMV-associated TCRbeta sequences appeared in CD4+ memory.

Single viable CD3+CD4+CD8-CD45RO+ cells were sorted as the memory CD4+ T cells. After thawing, CD4+ T cells were positively selected. Turning to this clone: As yet, its antigen is unknown.

The CDR3 has 17 amino acids. V shed 3 bases and J shed 11 bases, with 23 bases lying between them. In germline, CDR1 is LNHDA, CDR2 SQIVND (reference sequence). The table came from immunoSEQ multiplex PCR; TCRdb's copy has only in-frame clones and leaves some out. The table lists over 55,000 clones, 65% to 80% of them singletons. Sequenced: memory CD4+ T cells from blood. The sequence came from an adult in good health and CMV-seronegative. J is TRBJ1-6 and V is TRBV19; no definite D call. DNA of the CDR3: TGTGCCAGTAGTATCCCAAGTGGCTCAGAAACCGCACCACCCCTCCACTTT. Its protein is CASSIPSGSETAPPLHF.